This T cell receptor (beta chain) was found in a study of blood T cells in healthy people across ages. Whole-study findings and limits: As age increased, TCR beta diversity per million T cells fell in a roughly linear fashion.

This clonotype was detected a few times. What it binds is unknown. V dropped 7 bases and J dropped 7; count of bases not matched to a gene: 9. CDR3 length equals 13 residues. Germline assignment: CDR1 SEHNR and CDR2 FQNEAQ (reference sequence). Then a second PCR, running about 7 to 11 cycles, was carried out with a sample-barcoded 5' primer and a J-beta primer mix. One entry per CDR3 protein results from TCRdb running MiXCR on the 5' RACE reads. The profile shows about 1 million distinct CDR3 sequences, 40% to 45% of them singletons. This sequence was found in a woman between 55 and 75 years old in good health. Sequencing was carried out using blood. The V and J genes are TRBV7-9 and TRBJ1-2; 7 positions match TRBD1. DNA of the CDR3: TGTGCCAGCACCTTGGGACAGATTTCTGGCTACACCTTC. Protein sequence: CASTLGQISGYTF.